This paragraph reports one T cell receptor (beta chain). The data were produced by immunoSEQ multiplex PCR, yet TCRdb's version contains in-frame clones alone and is incomplete. The profile covers around 55,000 clones, with over 75% appearing a single time and around an eighth taken by the ten largest. The data originate from a study of blood T cell repertoires in COVID-19. Study-wide context: Samples came from the United States, Italy and Spain, spanning acute and convalescent COVID-19. T cells, B-cell-depleted T cells, or PBMCs provided the cDNA or gDNA that served as material.

The CDR3 loop spans 13 amino acids. Germline CDR1 is SQVTM and CDR2 is ANQGSEA. The V end was cut by 6 bases, the J end by 8 bases, with 19 bases between. This clonotype was obtained from a human donor with active COVID-19. The donor label of this sample is uncertain. The rearrangement uses TRBV29-1 and TRBJ1-2; the D gene is possibly TRBD1 (5 bases). Specimen: peripheral blood. CDR3: CSVLTDPIYGYTF. The CDR3 DNA sequence: TGCAGCGTCTTGACAGACCCTATCTACGGCTACACCTTC.